The 19 T cell receptor beta chains given below trace back to one sample, sequenced in a study of shared clonotypes between healthy human individuals. Using immunoSEQ multiplex PCR, the repertoire was profiled, and TCRdb retains in-frame clones only, with some absent. Here the sample spans 1.5 million to 2.5 million clones, about 95% being singletons. CD45RO-negative, CCR7-positively selected cells formed the naive CD8 fraction, excluding terminally differentiated effector memory CD45RA+ cells. The sequencing sample was made of naive CD8+ T cells sorted from blood. The source is a man aged 18 to 35 in good health.

This clone was seen more than once but under ten times. The CDR3 sequence is CASRAGTSGRNEQYF. In DNA form, the CDR3 reads TGTGCCAGCAGAGCCGGGACTAGCGGGAGGAACGAGCAGTACTTC. This chain joins TRBV2 and TRBJ2-7; TRBD2 agrees at 15 bases. The CDR3 contains 15 residues. Germline V gene lookup returns CDR1 SNHLY and CDR2 FYNNEI. After removal of 6 bases from V and 5 bases from J, the junction contained 5 bases not matched to a gene.

This rearrangement joins TRBV4-1 to TRBJ1-5; D not resolved. The CDR3 contains 14 residues. The ends were cut back, 0 bases at V and 5 bases at J, with 8 bases in the middle. Germline CDR1 reads MGHRA; CDR2 reads YSYEKL. CDR3 residues: CASSQDKMHQPQHF. Written as DNA, the CDR3 is TGCGCCAGCAGCCAAGATAAGATGCATCAGCCCCAGCATTTT.

The CDR3 sequence: CASSDRDSTNEKLFF. The CDR3 nucleotides read TGTGCCAGTAGTGACAGGGATTCAACTAATGAAAAACTGTTTTTT. The chain carries TRBV19 and TRBJ1-4, with TRBD1 identical over 7 bases. The CDR3 contains 15 residues. The V gene end was trimmed by 5 bases and the J gene end by 0 bases; junction bases not matched to a gene: 3. The germline V gene has CDR1 LNHDA and CDR2 SQIVND (reference sequence).

The chain joins TRBV11-2 to TRBJ2-7; D not certain. This CDR3 spans 15 amino acids. Per the germline V gene, CDR1 is SGHAT and CDR2 is FQNNGV. Deletions cut 1 base from V and 4 bases from J, with 14 bases between. The CDR3 DNA is TGTGCCAGCAGCTTAGTTTGGGGAACCGGATACGAGCAGTACTTC. Its translation: CASSLVWGTGYEQYF.

Turning to this clone: Different DNA sequences within this sample yield the same CDR3. The J gene is TRBJ2-7, the V gene TRBV7-3; D is undetermined. Trimming shortened V by 0 bases and J by 3 bases, and 6 bases separated the two germline ends. The CDR3 contains 13 residues. Germline CDR1 SGHTA, CDR2 FQGTGA. In nucleotides, the CDR3 is TGTGCCAGCAGCTTAACCCCCAGCTACGAGCAGTACTTC. This codes for CASSLTPSYEQYF.

V and J are TRBV4-1 and TRBJ2-1; no definite D call. V lost 5 bases and J lost 15, with 20 bases in between. Germline V gene data show CDR1 as MGHRA and CDR2 as YSYEKL. The CDR3 contains 13 residues. CDR3 protein: CASSAIYGYMRFF. Here the CDR3 DNA reads TGCGCCAGCAGCGCTATTTACGGGTACATGAGGTTCTTC.

V is TRBV4-1 and J is TRBJ2-1; D is possibly TRBD2 (7 bases). V was shortened by 4 bases and J by 5 bases, with 15 bases between the two germline ends. CDR3 length: 15 residues. Germline V CDR1 and CDR2: MGHRA, YSYEKL. The chain's CDR3 is CASSLSAGAHNEQFF. The CDR3 DNA is TGCGCCAGCAGCCTCTCGGCGGGGGCTCACAATGAGCAGTTCTTC.

CDR3 nucleotide sequence: TGTGCCAGCAGTTCCGTTGGGGGCTATAATTCACCCCTCCACTTT. Encoded protein: CASSSVGGYNSPLHF. The chain combines TRBV25-1 with TRBJ1-6; the D gene is possibly TRBD1 (5 bases). V lost 5 bases and J 3 bases, leaving 11 bases between the germline ends. The germline CDR1 and CDR2 sequences are MGHDK and SYGVNS. The CDR3 totals 15 residues.

With regard to this clone: Other DNA variants within this sample encode the same CDR3. The V call is TRBV25-1, the J call TRBJ2-1; possibly TRBD1 or TRBD2 for D (5 bases each). The CDR3 runs 13 residues. Trimming took off 8 bases at V and 0 bases at J, with 8 bases between the two ends. The germline CDR1 and CDR2 sequences are MGHDK and SYGVNS. The CDR3 is CASSGSSYNEQFF. DNA of the CDR3: TGTGCCAGCTCAGGGAGCTCCTACAATGAGCAGTTCTTC.

V gene TRBV27 combines with J gene TRBJ1-4, with TRBD1 matching 7 bases. The CDR3 is made up of 12 amino acids. The germline V gene encodes CDR1 MNHEY and CDR2 SMNVEV (reference sequence). V trimming: 6 bases; J trimming: 10 bases; junction bases outside the gene matches: 5. CDR3 residues: CASSPRGGKLFF. The CDR3 DNA follows: TGTGCCAGCAGCCCCAGGGGGGGAAAACTGTTTTTT.

The chain uses TRBV9 and TRBJ2-7; D is possibly TRBD1 (6 bases). The CDR3 is 13 residues long. Per germline, CDR1 SGDLS and CDR2 YYNGEE. Trimming stripped 2 bases from V and 5 bases from J, with 11 bases between. This chain's CDR3 is CASSVTGDNEQYF. CDR3 bases: TGTGCCAGCAGCGTGACAGGTGATAACGAGCAGTACTTC.

J is TRBJ2-2 and V is TRBV5-4; the match to TRBD2 covers 10 bases. CDR1 is SGHNT, CDR2 YYREEE, per germline (reference sequence). V was pared by 6 bases and J by 2 bases, with 7 bases of the junction left unmatched. This CDR3 has 16 residues. CDR3 residues: CASNLRTSGNTGELFF. In DNA, the CDR3 is TGTGCCAGCAACTTAAGGACTAGCGGTAACACCGGGGAGCTGTTTTTT.

The DNA for the CDR3 is TGTGCCAGCAGCTTAGAGATGGGGCTGGGCTATGGCTACACCTTC. Protein: CASSLEMGLGYGYTF. The V gene is TRBV11-2, the J gene TRBJ1-2; tentatively, D is TRBD1 (5 bases). The V end lost 0 bases, the J end lost 4 bases, and 12 bases lay between the germline ends. The CDR3 length is 15 residues. Germline loops: CDR1 SGHAT, CDR2 FQNNGV.

This clone was detected once. The V gene is TRBV4-3, the J gene TRBJ1-1; 7 bases are a match to TRBD1. The length of the CDR3 is 14 residues. V was clipped by 1 base and J by 6 bases; unmatched bases: 5. Germline loops: CDR1 LGHNA, CDR2 YSLEER. The CDR3 DNA reads TGCGCCAGCAGCCAAGGAGGGGGCGGCTCTGAAGCTTTCTTT. Translation: CASSQGGGGSEAFF.

This clone was counted a single time. The rearrangement uses TRBV7-9 and TRBJ1-2; 9 positions agree with TRBD1. Germline-derived CDR1 and CDR2 are SEHNR and FQNEAQ (reference sequence). J gave up 6 bases and V 5 bases, and 4 bases lay outside the gene matches. The CDR3 is made up of 13 amino acids. This chain's CDR3 is CASSRTGGDGYTF. CDR3 sequence (DNA): TGTGCCAGCAGCCGTACAGGGGGCGATGGCTACACCTTC.

This clone has a single count. The chain uses TRBV4-1 and TRBJ2-2; 7 positions agree with TRBD2. In germline, CDR1 is MGHRA, CDR2 YSYEKL. There are 14 residues in the CDR3. The V segment lost 2 bases and the J segment 8 bases; nucleotides outside the gene matches: 5. In DNA, the CDR3 is TGCGCCAGCAGCCAAAGAATGGGAGGGGGGGAGCTGTTTTTT. This sequence encodes CASSQRMGGGELFF.

The table lists this clone with a count of one. This sequence joins TRBV28 and TRBJ2-7; TRBD1 or TRBD2 may be the D gene (6 bases each). The germline CDR1 and CDR2 sequences are MDHEN and SYDVKM. Trimming cost V 6 bases and J 7 bases, with 16 bases left between them. The CDR3 length is 13 residues. The CDR3 DNA reads as TGTGCCAGCAGCCCACAGGGACTTGGGGAGCAGTACTTC. Translation gives CASSPQGLGEQYF.

The rearrangement links TRBV7-9 to TRBJ2-1, with D tentatively TRBD2 (6 bases). The V end lost 1 base, the J end lost 4 bases, and 14 bases lay between the germline ends. CDR3 size: 16 residues. The germline CDR1 and CDR2 sequences are SEHNR and FQNEAQ (reference sequence). Here the CDR3 reads CASSLVTRGLYNEQFF. In nucleotides, the CDR3 is TGTGCCAGCAGCTTAGTTACGCGGGGCCTATACAATGAGCAGTTCTTC. The whole variable domain, filled in from reference TRBV7-9 and TRBJ2-1, reads DTGVSQNPRHKITKRGQNVTFRCDPISEHNRLYWYRQTLGQGPEFLTYFQNEAQLEKSRLLSDRFSAERPKGSFSTLEIQRTEQGDSAMYLCASSLVTRGLYNEQFFGPGTRLTVL.

The rearrangement uses TRBV30 and TRBJ1-2; a weak D match, TRBD1 (5 bases). Trimming cost V 4 bases and J 6 bases, with 12 bases left between them. CDR1 is GTSNPN and CDR2 is SVGIG in the germline V gene (reference sequence). The CDR3 runs 12 residues. The CDR3 region is CAWNFAGNGYTF. DNA for the CDR3: TGTGCCTGGAACTTCGCAGGGAATGGCTACACCTTC.